A selection of T cell receptor beta chains follows, all from one sample in a study. TCRdb independently ran MiXCR on the RT-PCR reads; one entry per CDR3 protein. The data hold about 680,000 distinct CDR3 sequences, with 14% observed a single time. Sequencing was done on a sample of memory CD4+ T cells from blood. These receptors were obtained from a female donor in good health, serving as a healthy control. CDR3s include the opening cysteine and the closing phenylalanine or tryptophan. D genes are given only for firm matches. The size of a clone is reported for some rows only, either as once, few or many, or as a class for expanded clones.

CASSMSGFSNQPQHF,TGTGCCAGTAGTATGTCGGGGTTCTCCAATCAGCCCCAGCATTTT,TRBJ1-5,few,.,TRBV19
CASSRAGALTNEQFF,TGCGCCAGCTCACGGGCGGGGGCCTTAACAAACGAGCAGTTCTTC,TRBJ2-1,.,.,TRBV5-1
CASKRGGGEQFF,TGTGCCAGCAAACGAGGAGGGGGGGAGCAGTTCTTC,TRBJ2-1,.,.,TRBV27
CSARAPGGPPLHF,TGCAGTGCTCGGGCCCCAGGGGGGCCACCCCTCCACTTT,TRBJ1-6,few,TRBD1,TRBV20-1
CASSLHQSYGYTF,TGTGCCAGCAGTTTGCACCAAAGCTATGGCTACACCTTC,TRBJ1-2,.,.,TRBV27
CASSQRTVPTLHF,TGTGCCAGCTCACAACGGACCGTCCCCACCCTCCACTTT,TRBJ1-6,few,.,TRBV18
CASSPGEQETQYF,TGTGCCAGCTCACCCGGGGAGCAAGAGACCCAGTACTTC,TRBJ2-5,many,.,TRBV18
CSASPLTGTGGTNYGYTF,TGCAGTGCTAGTCCTTTAACCGGGACAGGGGGGACTAACTATGGCTACACCTTC,TRBJ1-2,.,TRBD1,TRBV20-1
CASSLQTENTYGYTF,TGTGCCAGCAGCTTGCAGACAGAGAATACCTATGGCTACACCTTC,TRBJ1-2,few,.,TRBV5-5
CASSYGLAGAAETQYF,TGTGCCAGCAGTTACGGACTAGCGGGAGCGGCCGAGACCCAGTACTTC,TRBJ2-5,many,TRBD2,TRBV6-6
CATSRDTAYGYTF,TGTGCCACCAGCAGGGACACTGCCTATGGCTACACCTTC,TRBJ1-2,many,.,TRBV15
CSAGPQGGTGNTIYF,TGCAGTGCTGGTCCACAGGGGGGAACTGGAAACACCATATATTTT,TRBJ1-3,many,TRBD1,TRBV20-1
CASSVGQPIGGNTIYF,TGTGCCAGCAGCGTGGGACAACCAATCGGTGGAAACACCATATATTTT,TRBJ1-3,.,.,TRBV9
CATSDLGLSSGTPGELFF,TGTGCCACCAGTGATCTGGGCCTGTCTAGCGGGACTCCGGGGGAGCTGTTTTTT,TRBJ2-2,few,TRBD2,TRBV24-1
CASLAPGTGMYEQYF,TGTGCCAGCCTAGCCCCCGGGACAGGGATGTACGAGCAGTACTTC,TRBJ2-7,many,TRBD1,TRBV6-2/TRBV6-3
CSASTPRDSNTGELFF,TGCAGTGCCAGCACCCCACGGGACTCGAACACCGGGGAGCTGTTTTTT,TRBJ2-2,.,.,TRBV20-1
CASSRPRGSGGDSSYNEQFF,TGTGCCAGCAGCCGACCGCGGGGAAGCGGGGGTGATAGCTCCTACAATGAGCAGTTCTTC,TRBJ2-1,many,TRBD2,TRBV7-2
CSARDRGLAGVRETQYF,TGCAGTGCTAGAGATCGGGGACTAGCGGGAGTGAGGGAGACCCAGTACTTC,TRBJ2-5,.,TRBD2,TRBV20-1
CASHQHGAGTDTQYF,TGTGCCAGCCATCAACATGGGGCAGGCACAGATACGCAGTATTTT,TRBJ2-3,once,.,TRBV12-3/TRBV12-4
CASSQVPGTSYEQYF,TGTGCCAGCAGCCAAGTTCCGGGAACTTCCTACGAGCAGTACTTC,TRBJ2-7,few,.,TRBV4-2
CSARRGGAKNTEAFF,TGCAGTGCTAGAAGAGGGGGCGCGAAGAACACTGAAGCTTTCTTT,TRBJ1-1,few,TRBD1,TRBV20-1
CASSSTDRVEYF,TGTGCCAGCAGCTCAACCGACAGGGTCGAGTACTTC,TRBJ2-4,many,TRBD1,TRBV7-2
CSARETGELFF,TGCAGCGCAAGGGAAACCGGGGAGCTGTTTTTT,TRBJ2-2,many,.,TRBV29-1
CSAPRLAGDYEQYF,TGCAGTGCTCCTCGACTAGCGGGAGACTACGAGCAGTACTTC,TRBJ2-7,few,TRBD2,TRBV20-1
CSPASSGANVLTF,TGCTCCCCTGCGAGCTCTGGGGCCAACGTCCTGACTTTC,TRBJ2-6,.,.,TRBV20-1
CASSLVGEGQGFYEQYF,TGTGCCAGCAGCTTAGTCGGGGAGGGACAGGGGTTCTACGAGCAGTACTTC,TRBJ2-7,.,TRBD1,TRBV7-6
CASSFFRPGDLQETQYF,TGTGCCAGCAGCTTTTTCCGCCCAGGGGACCTACAAGAGACCCAGTACTTC,TRBJ2-5,.,.,TRBV7-2
CASSSGRGLGNEQFF,TGTGCCAGCAGTTCGGGCAGGGGATTAGGCAATGAGCAGTTCTTC,TRBJ2-1,.,.,TRBV6-2/TRBV6-3
CASSLAAGADGYTF,TGTGCCAGCAGCTTAGCCGCCGGGGCGGATGGCTACACCTTC,TRBJ1-2,few,.,TRBV11-2
CATSPQGGGHQETQYF,TGTGCCACCAGTCCCCAAGGGGGGGGCCACCAAGAGACCCAGTACTTC,TRBJ2-5,.,.,TRBV24-1
CASSLYQTGVDGYTF,TGTGCCAGCAGTTTATACCAAACAGGGGTGGACGGCTACACCTTC,TRBJ1-2,few,TRBD1,TRBV28
CASVLGQMDSPLHF,TGTGCCAGCGTTCTCGGACAGATGGATTCACCCCTCCACTTT,TRBJ1-6,few,.,TRBV6-1
CASSFRGSSGANVLTF,TGTGCCAGCAGTTTTAGGGGGAGCTCTGGGGCCAACGTCCTGACTTTC,TRBJ2-6,.,.,TRBV28
CATSRDIGGSGYTF,TGTGCCACCAGCAGAGATATAGGGGGCAGTGGCTACACCTTC,TRBJ1-2,many,TRBD1,TRBV15
CASSLHPTGSGYEQYF,TGTGCCAGCAGCTTACACCCGACAGGGTCGGGGTACGAGCAGTACTTC,TRBJ2-7,.,TRBD1,TRBV7-2
CATRPSGRGNEQFF,TGTGCCACCCGACCTAGCGGGAGGGGCAATGAGCAGTTCTTC,TRBJ2-1,.,TRBD2,TRBV24-1
CASSLDWAEKLFF,TGCGCCAGCAGCTTGGATTGGGCCGAAAAACTGTTTTTT,TRBJ1-4,many,.,TRBV5-1
CASSLYGGTIWSDTQYF,TGTGCCAGCAGTTTATACGGAGGGACTATCTGGTCAGATACGCAGTATTTT,TRBJ2-3,.,TRBD2,TRBV27
CASSQDTGELFF,TGCGCCAGCAGCCAAGATACCGGGGAGCTGTTTTTT,TRBJ2-2,many,.,TRBV4-3
CASSQAISNQPQHF,TGCGCCAGCAGCCAAGCAATAAGCAATCAGCCCCAGCATTTT,TRBJ1-5,.,.,TRBV4-1
CASSLRLAGASVDTQYF,TGTGCCAGCAGCCTTCGACTAGCGGGAGCGTCCGTGGATACGCAGTATTTT,TRBJ2-3,.,TRBD2,TRBV3-1
CASSLQGFGQPQHF,TGCGCCAGCAGCTTGCAAGGTTTCGGGCAGCCCCAGCATTTT,TRBJ1-5,.,.,TRBV5-1
CASSSHGTPYEQYF,TGTGCCAGCAGCTCCCACGGGACCCCCTACGAGCAGTACTTC,TRBJ2-7,.,.,TRBV7-2
CASTLGNTDTQYF,TGTGCCAGCACCCTCGGGAACACAGATACGCAGTATTTT,TRBJ2-3,.,.,TRBV9
CASSSSFEAGETQYF,TGTGCCAGCAGCTCCTCTTTTGAGGCGGGGGAGACCCAGTACTTC,TRBJ2-5,.,.,TRBV7-2
CASMVARYNEQFF,TGTGCCAGCATGGTAGCGAGATACAATGAGCAGTTCTTC,TRBJ2-1,.,.,TRBV6-4
CASSRTGAADTQYF,TGTGCCAGCAGCCGGACAGGGGCCGCCGATACGCAGTATTTT,TRBJ2-3,few,TRBD1,TRBV11-2
CASSYFPAGGRSYNEQFF,TGTGCCAGCAGCTACTTCCCGGCGGGAGGACGCTCCTACAATGAGCAGTTCTTC,TRBJ2-1,many,TRBD2,TRBV12-3/TRBV12-4
CASSLTASGRGADTQYF,TGTGCCAGCAGCTTAACCGCTAGCGGGAGAGGCGCAGATACGCAGTATTTT,TRBJ2-3,.,TRBD2,TRBV7-2
CASSFQGAFEKLFF,TGTGCCAGCAGTTTCCAGGGGGCGTTTGAAAAACTGTTTTTT,TRBJ1-4,few,TRBD1,TRBV12-3/TRBV12-4
CSAREPGTNEKLFF,TGCAGTGCTAGAGAACCGGGAACTAATGAAAAACTGTTTTTT,TRBJ1-4,.,.,TRBV20-1
CSVARPLSGNTIYF,TGCAGCGTTGCAAGGCCCCTCTCTGGAAACACCATATATTTT,TRBJ1-3,many,.,TRBV29-1
CASSQDPGGSSYNEQFF,TGCGCCAGCAGCCAAGATCCCGGCGGAAGCTCCTACAATGAGCAGTTCTTC,TRBJ2-1,.,.,TRBV4-1
CASSTGTSGHNEQFF,TGCGCCAGCTCGACCGGGACTAGCGGGCACAATGAGCAGTTCTTC,TRBJ2-1,few,TRBD2,TRBV5-1
CASSLQGEDTQYF,TGCGCCAGCAGCTTACAGGGAGAGGATACGCAGTATTTT,TRBJ2-3,many,.,TRBV5-1
CATSDVVSNQPQHF,TGTGCCACCAGTGATGTGGTTAGCAATCAGCCCCAGCATTTT,TRBJ1-5,few,.,TRBV24-1
CASSFLPGTGGAGYTF,TGTGCCAGCAGTTTTTTACCCGGGACAGGGGGCGCGGGCTACACCTTC,TRBJ1-2,few,TRBD1,TRBV28
CASSLARTSGSADTQYF,TGTGCCAGCAGCTTAGCGCGGACTAGCGGGAGTGCAGATACGCAGTATTTT,TRBJ2-3,.,TRBD2,TRBV7-9
CASSQDRRDRAYNEQFF,TGCGCCAGCAGCCAAGATAGGCGGGACAGGGCCTACAATGAGCAGTTCTTC,TRBJ2-1,many,TRBD1,TRBV4-3
CASSPPLQPQHF,TGTGCCAGCAGTCCCCCTCTTCAGCCCCAGCATTTT,TRBJ1-5,few,.,TRBV12-3/TRBV12-4